This passage covers 5 T cell receptor beta chains from one sample sequenced in a study of T cell repertoires in cytomegalovirus infection. MiXCR was run by TCRdb on the reads, yielding one entry per CDR3 protein. The sample lists 200,000 to 300,000 distinct CDR3 sequences, roughly an eighth occurring once. The sample consisted of PBMCs. Receptors were obtained from a human donor in good health (CMV status not recorded). Some clones in this sample may be carry-over from other donors' samples.

V gene TRBV5-1 combines with J gene TRBJ1-2; D is unresolved. V was clipped by 0 bases and J by 8 bases, with 11 bases between them. Germline V gene sequence: CDR1 SGHRS, CDR2 YFSETQ. CDR3 length: 13 residues. CDR3 region: CASSLAVGRGYTF. Here the CDR3 DNA reads TGCGCCAGCAGCTTGGCGGTCGGTCGGGGCTACACCTTC.

On this clonotype itself: A junction end diverges from the germline sequence, so it may reflect a read error. CDR3 region: CASSRGEGSYNGQFF. In DNA, the CDR3 is TGTGCCAGCAGCCGGGGGGAGGGCTCCTACAATGGGCAGTTCTTC. The chain employs TRBV14 and TRBJ2-1; 7 bases agree with TRBD2. Germline values: CDR1 SGHDN, CDR2 FVKESK. The CDR3 extends over 15 amino acids.

In its sample, this clonotype was seen a few times. The V call is TRBV7-9, the J call TRBJ2-1; the match to TRBD1 covers 9 bases. V lost 5 bases to trimming and J lost 6 bases; unmatched junction nucleotides: 8. The CDR3 is made up of 15 amino acids. Germline V CDR1 and CDR2: SEHNR, FQNEAQ (reference sequence). The CDR3 DNA sequence: TGTGCCAGCAGCCACGGACAGGGGTGGTCCAATGAGCAGTTCTTC. Protein product: CASSHGQGWSNEQFF.

This clonotype was counted many times. The gene calls are TRBV14 and TRBJ2-3, with no clear D. V lost 0 bases, J lost 4 bases, and 17 bases lay in between. CDR1 is SGHDN and CDR2 is FVKESK in the germline V gene. This CDR3 region has 17 residues. In DNA, the CDR3 is TGTGCCAGCAGCCAAGACGGCCTGGGGAAGGTGGCAGATACGCAGTATTTT. Translating gives CASSQDGLGKVADTQYF.

This clonotype was observed at least ten times. This sequence joins TRBV18 and TRBJ2-1, with 8 nucleotides matching TRBD2. The length of the CDR3 is 19 residues. Germline CDR1 and CDR2: KGHSH and LQKENI. V shed 3 bases, J shed 4 bases, and the junction held 17 bases outside the gene matches. The CDR3 sequence: CASSPTPLLSSGAYNEQFF. The CDR3 coding sequence is TGTGCCAGCTCACCCACCCCCCTACTGAGTAGCGGGGCTTACAATGAGCAGTTCTTC.